The TCR beta chain described here comes from a study of blood T cell repertoires in COVID-19. Sequencing used immunoSEQ multiplex PCR; TCRdb keeps in-frame clones, though not all of them. The sample has about 120,000 clones, 65% to 90% seen once. Only a few counts were recorded for this clone. Sequenced input: peripheral blood. This TCR came from a woman between 55 and 75 years old with acute or convalescent COVID-19.

The CDR3 here is CASSLYGIYGGLAGVTAGELFF. The CDR3 bases are TGTGCCAGCAGCTTATACGGGATATACGGCGGACTAGCGGGGGTTACTGCCGGGGAGCTGTTTTTT. The rearrangement joins TRBV7-6 to TRBJ2-2; 13 bases are shared with TRBD2. The germline gives CDR1 SGHVS, CDR2 FNYEAQ. With V trimmed by 2 bases and J by 6 bases, 21 bases remained unmatched. This CDR3 spans 22 amino acids. The whole variable domain, remainder taken from reference TRBV7-6 and TRBJ2-2, is GAGVSQSPRYKVTKRGQDVALRCDPISGHVSLYWYRQALGQGPEFLTYFNYEAQQDKSGLPNDRFSAERPEGSISTLTIQRTEQRDSAMYRCASSLYGIYGGLAGVTAGELFFGEGSRLTVL.